Below are 24 T cell receptor beta chains sequenced from a single sample in a study of control samples from healthy donors and cancer patients. Profiled with immunoSEQ multiplex PCR; TCRdb holds only in-frame clones, not every one. The data hold about 100,000 clones, with 87% observed a single time. Sample: blood. These receptors all come from a woman aged 50 to 60 in good health.

For the CDR3, the DNA is TGTGCCAGCAGCTCTCGACAGGGAGCAACTAATGAAAAACTGTTTTTT. It yields the protein CASSSRQGATNEKLFF. The chain couples TRBV7-9 to TRBJ1-4; TRBD1 aligns across 7 bases. Trimming removed 4 bases from V and 0 bases from J; junction bases left unmatched: 5. This CDR3 comprises 16 residues. CDR1 and CDR2 (germline): SEHNR, FQNEAQ (reference sequence).

This clone was detected a few times. The chain links TRBV6-4 to TRBJ2-2; 8 nucleotides line up with TRBD2. The germline gives CDR1 MRHNA, CDR2 SNTAGT. The trim removed 2 bases at V and 7 bases at J, leaving 0 bases unmatched. The CDR3 contains 13 residues. The CDR3: CASSDREGGELFF. The DNA of the CDR3 is TGTGCCAGCAGTGACCGGGAGGGCGGGGAGCTGTTTTTT.

This clone was counted a single time. In the same sample, other DNA sequences code for this CDR3. The chain is built from TRBV27 and TRBJ1-4; 10 nucleotides match TRBD1. There are 13 residues in the CDR3. V was pared by 8 bases and J by 8 bases, with 5 bases of the junction left unmatched. Germline assignment: CDR1 MNHEY and CDR2 SMNVEV (reference sequence). CDR3 region: CASLDRGGEKLFF. CDR3 sequence (DNA): TGTGCCAGCCTGGACAGGGGGGGGGAAAAACTGTTTTTT. Full variable domain (outside the CDR3, taken from reference TRBV27 and TRBJ1-4): EAQVTQNPRYLITVTGKKLTVTCSQNMNHEYMSWYRQDPGLGLRQIYYSMNVEVTDKGDVPEGYKVSRKEKRNFPLILESPSPNQTSLYFCASLDRGGEKLFFGSGTQLSVL.

This clone has a single count. The genes are TRBV30 and TRBJ1-2; 8 bases agree with TRBD1. Per germline, CDR1 GTSNPN and CDR2 SVGIG (reference sequence). V was clipped by 3 bases and J by 1 base; unmatched bases: 4. The CDR3 consists of 14 residues. In DNA, the CDR3 is TGTGCCTGGAGCGGGGACAGGCTTAACTATGGCTACACCTTC. Its protein is CAWSGDRLNYGYTF.

Concerning this clone: The same CDR3 arises from other DNA sequences in this sample as well. The chain couples TRBV7-9 to TRBJ2-3, with a tentative D call TRBD2 (5 bases). Germline values: CDR1 SEHNR, CDR2 FQNEAQ (reference sequence). Trimming cost V 5 bases and J 6 bases, with 9 bases left between them. This CDR3 comprises 12 residues. CDR3 region: CASSPGGDTQYF. The CDR3 region has the DNA TGTGCCAGCAGCCCAGGCGGGGATACGCAGTATTTT.

V and J are TRBV7-9 and TRBJ1-1; D unresolved. V was clipped by 2 bases and J by 3 bases, with 7 bases between them. Germline CDR1 SEHNR, CDR2 FQNEAQ (reference sequence). The CDR3 is 13 amino acids. The CDR3 spells CASSLNGYTEAFF. DNA for the CDR3: TGTGCCAGCAGCTTAAATGGGTACACTGAAGCTTTCTTT. The variable domain in full, with the rest retrieved from reference TRBV7-9 and TRBJ1-1, is DTGVSQNPRHKITKRGQNVTFRCDPISEHNRLYWYRQTLGQGPEFLTYFQNEAQLEKSRLLSDRFSAERPKGSFSTLEIQRTEQGDSAMYLCASSLNGYTEAFFGQGTRLTVV.

V is TRBV20-1 and J is TRBJ2-1; the D gene is possibly TRBD2 (5 bases). This CDR3 spans 14 amino acids. Trimming took off 3 bases at V and 4 bases at J, with 13 bases between the two ends. The germline CDR1 and CDR2 sequences are DFQATT and SNEGSKA (reference sequence). CDR3 protein: CSASGGPLYNEQFF. CDR3 DNA: TGCAGTGCTAGTGGCGGGCCCCTTTACAATGAGCAGTTCTTC.

The chain combines TRBV30 with TRBJ2-1; TRBD2 is a possible D gene (7 bases). Between the trimmed V and J ends, which lost 2 bases and 8 bases, there was a span of 19 bases. The V gene's germline CDR1 is GTSNPN and CDR2 SVGIG (reference sequence). This CDR3 has 15 residues. The CDR3 protein is CAWSLGGGGGDEQFF. The CDR3 DNA is TGTGCCTGGAGTCTGGGCGGAGGGGGAGGGGATGAGCAGTTCTTC.

The CDR3 nucleotides read TGTGCCAATCCTAAACCCTCCAGGGGGCGCGGCTATGGCTACACCTTC. Its protein product is CANPKPSRGRGYGYTF. The chain employs TRBV25-1 and TRBJ1-2; TRBD1 matches 8 bases. The CDR3 sequence is 16 residues long. The V gene end was trimmed by 10 bases and the J gene end by 4 bases; junction bases not matched to a gene: 17. Germline V gene lookup returns CDR1 MGHDK and CDR2 SYGVNS.

The chain employs TRBV7-9 and TRBJ2-3; the match to TRBD2 covers 10 bases. This CDR3 has 15 residues. J lost 3 bases, V lost 2 bases, and 2 bases had no gene match. CDR1 is SEHNR, CDR2 FQNEAQ, per germline (reference sequence). The DNA of the CDR3 is TGTGCCAGCAGCTTAAGGACTAGCGGTACAGATACGCAGTATTTT. It codes for CASSLRTSGTDTQYF.

The chain couples TRBV18 to TRBJ1-2, with 8 bases matching TRBD1. The CDR3 loop spans 16 amino acids. V lost 0 bases, J lost 6 bases, and 9 bases stayed unmatched. Germline V gene sequence: CDR1 KGHSH, CDR2 LQKENI. CDR3 bases: TGTGCCAGCTCACCACCGGGGCAGGGGGCGATTAATGGCTACACCTTC. Its translation is CASSPPGQGAINGYTF.

This chain uses TRBV19 with TRBJ2-1, with 9 bases aligning to TRBD2. Trimming took 3 bases from V and 5 from J; bases not matched to a gene: 8. The germline gives CDR1 LNHDA, CDR2 SQIVND (reference sequence). The CDR3 consists of 16 residues. The CDR3 loop reads CASSMHTGTSNNEQFF. Written as DNA, the CDR3 is TGTGCCAGTAGTATGCATACCGGGACTAGCAACAATGAGCAGTTCTTC.

V gene TRBV11-3 combines with J gene TRBJ2-3; no reliable D call. Trimming took off 1 base at V and 0 bases at J, with 5 bases between the two ends. The CDR3 is made up of 14 amino acids. CDR1 and CDR2 (germline): SGHNT, YENEEA. In DNA form, the CDR3 reads TGTGCCAGCAGCTTAGGCCAGAGCACAGATACGCAGTATTTT. It yields the protein CASSLGQSTDTQYF.

The rearrangement uses TRBV5-6 and TRBJ1-1; D remains ambiguous. The ends were cut back, 4 bases at V and 5 bases at J, with 12 bases in the middle. This CDR3 region has 13 residues. Germline CDR1 is SGHDT and CDR2 is YYEEEE. This chain's CDR3 is CASSLSRGTEAFF. The CDR3 nucleotides are TGTGCCAGCAGCCTTAGTCGGGGTACTGAAGCTTTCTTT.

This clone showed up just a few times. This chain connects TRBV28 to TRBJ1-3; perhaps TRBD1 as D (6 bases). The CDR3 runs to 16 residues. V shed 5 bases and J shed 5 bases, with 19 bases lying between them. The germline V gene has CDR1 MDHEN and CDR2 SYDVKM. The DNA for the CDR3 is TGTGCCAGCAGTCTCCCGCAAGGGGGGATGAGAAACACCATATATTTT. Its protein is CASSLPQGGMRNTIYF.

This clone was seen only once. The chain couples TRBV6-5 to TRBJ1-1; no reliable D call. Germline CDR1 reads MNHEY; CDR2 reads SVGAGI. The CDR3 extends over 12 amino acids. V was clipped by 5 bases and J by 1 base, with 5 bases between them. This CDR3 is CASSRTNTEAFF. CDR3 coding DNA: TGTGCCAGCAGTCGCACGAACACTGAAGCTTTCTTT.

V usage is TRBV7-3 and J usage is TRBJ1-2; no clear D. Germline V gene lookup returns CDR1 SGHTA and CDR2 FQGTGA. Trimming cost V 4 bases and J 4 bases, with 10 bases left between them. The CDR3 length is 13 residues. The CDR3 DNA is TGTGCCAGCAGCTCAGGACCGGGCTATGGCTACACCTTC. Translated: CASSSGPGYGYTF.

This sequence joins TRBV5-1 and TRBJ1-2; D unresolved. Trimming shortened V by 2 bases and J by 6 bases, and 20 bases separated the two germline ends. Germline CDR1 reads SGHRS; CDR2 reads YFSETQ. This CDR3 has 16 residues. DNA of the CDR3: TGCGCCAGCAGCTTTGTCGGACGGACGGATCTTGATGGCTACACCTTC. This codes for CASSFVGRTDLDGYTF. The variable domain in full, with the rest retrieved from reference TRBV5-1 and TRBJ1-2, is KAGVTQTPRYLIKTRGQQVTLSCSPISGHRSVSWYQQTPGQGLQFLFEYFSETQRNKGNFPGRFSGRQFSNSRSEMNVSTLELGDSALYLCASSFVGRTDLDGYTFGSGTRLTVV.

The rearrangement links TRBV10-3 to TRBJ1-5, with D unresolved. Germline CDR1 ENHRY, CDR2 SYGVKD. This CDR3 has 13 residues. Trimming took off 3 bases at V and 3 bases at J, with 6 bases between the two ends. The CDR3 loop is CAISDRDNQPQHF. DNA of the CDR3: TGTGCCATCAGTGACAGAGACAATCAGCCCCAGCATTTT.

The chain is built from TRBV24-1 and TRBJ2-7, with 8 bases identical to TRBD1. In germline, CDR1 is KGHDR, CDR2 SFDVKD. V dropped 4 bases and J dropped 4; count of bases not matched to a gene: 20. There are 19 residues in the CDR3. In DNA form, the CDR3 reads TGTGCCACCAGTGAGTTGGCCCCGGGACAGGCCTCGTCGTCTTACGAGCAGTACTTC. It codes for CATSELAPGQASSSYEQYF.

The chain has TRBV28 and TRBJ1-5, with D possibly being TRBD1 (5 bases). Between the trimmed V and J ends, which lost 10 bases and 5 bases, there was a span of 15 bases. The germline CDR1 and CDR2 sequences are MDHEN and SYDVKM. This CDR3 spans 13 amino acids. The CDR3 DNA follows: TGTGCCACCCATGGGGGACTCCATCAGCCCCAGCATTTT. It is translated as CATHGGLHQPQHF.

The rearrangement links TRBV4-1 to TRBJ2-3; 7 nucleotides match TRBD2. This CDR3 contains 14 residues. J gave up 6 bases and V 3 bases, and 6 bases lay outside the gene matches. Per the germline V gene, CDR1 is MGHRA and CDR2 is YSYEKL. The CDR3 sequence is CASSQTTSVDTQYF. The CDR3 nucleotides read TGCGCCAGCAGCCAGACTACTAGCGTGGATACGCAGTATTTT.

This chain connects TRBV7-2 to TRBJ1-2; TRBD1 matches 8 bases. The CDR3 has 14 amino acids. From germline, CDR1 is SGHTA and CDR2 FQGNSA. The ends lost 5 bases at V and 2 bases at J; junction bases unmatched: 4. The CDR3 reads CASSKTGENYGYTF. In DNA, the CDR3 is TGTGCCAGCAGCAAGACAGGGGAGAACTATGGCTACACCTTC.

CDR3 DNA sequence: TGTGCCAGCAGTTACACAGGTAATCAGCCCCAGCATTTT. Translating it yields CASSYTGNQPQHF. V is TRBV6-6 and J is TRBJ1-5, with a weak D call TRBD1 (5 bases). Germline assignment: CDR1 MNHNY and CDR2 SVGAGI (reference sequence). The CDR3 totals 13 residues. Trimming left V 2 bases short and J 4 bases short, with 6 bases between.